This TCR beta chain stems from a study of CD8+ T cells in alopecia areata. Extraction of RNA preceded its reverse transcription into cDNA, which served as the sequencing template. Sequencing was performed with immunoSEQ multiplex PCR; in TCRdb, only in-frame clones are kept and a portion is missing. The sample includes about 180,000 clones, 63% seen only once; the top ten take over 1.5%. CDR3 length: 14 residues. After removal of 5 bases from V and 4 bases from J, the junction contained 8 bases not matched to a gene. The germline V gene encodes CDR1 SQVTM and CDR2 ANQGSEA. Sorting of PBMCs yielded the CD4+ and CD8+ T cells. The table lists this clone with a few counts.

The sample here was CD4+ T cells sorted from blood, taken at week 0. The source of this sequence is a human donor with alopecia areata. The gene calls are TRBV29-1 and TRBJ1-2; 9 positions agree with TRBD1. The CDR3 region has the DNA TGCAGCGTTTTTGCGACAGGGGGTTTCTATGGCTACACCTTC. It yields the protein CSVFATGGFYGYTF.